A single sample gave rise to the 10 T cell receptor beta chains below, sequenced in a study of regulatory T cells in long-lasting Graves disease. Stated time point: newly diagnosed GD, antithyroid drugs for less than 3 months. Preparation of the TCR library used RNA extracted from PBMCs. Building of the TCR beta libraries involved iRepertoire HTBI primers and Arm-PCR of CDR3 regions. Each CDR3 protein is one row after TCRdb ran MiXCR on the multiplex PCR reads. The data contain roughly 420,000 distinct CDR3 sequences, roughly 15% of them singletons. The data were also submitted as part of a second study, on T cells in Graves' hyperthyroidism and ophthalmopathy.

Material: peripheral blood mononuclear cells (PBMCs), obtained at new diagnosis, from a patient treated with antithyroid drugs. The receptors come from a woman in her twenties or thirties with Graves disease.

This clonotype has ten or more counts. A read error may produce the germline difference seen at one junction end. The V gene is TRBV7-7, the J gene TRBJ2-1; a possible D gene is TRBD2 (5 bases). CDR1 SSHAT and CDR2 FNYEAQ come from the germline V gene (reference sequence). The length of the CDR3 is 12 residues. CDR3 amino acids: CASSSGNNEQFF. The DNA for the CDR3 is TGTGCTAGCAGCTCCGGGAACAATGAGCAGTTCTTC.

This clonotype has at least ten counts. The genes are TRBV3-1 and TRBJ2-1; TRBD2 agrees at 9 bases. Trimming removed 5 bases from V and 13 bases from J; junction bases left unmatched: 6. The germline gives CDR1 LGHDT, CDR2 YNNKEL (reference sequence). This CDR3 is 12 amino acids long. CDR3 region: CASSSRTSVQFF. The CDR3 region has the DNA TGTGCCAGCAGCTCGCGGACTAGCGTCCAGTTCTTC.

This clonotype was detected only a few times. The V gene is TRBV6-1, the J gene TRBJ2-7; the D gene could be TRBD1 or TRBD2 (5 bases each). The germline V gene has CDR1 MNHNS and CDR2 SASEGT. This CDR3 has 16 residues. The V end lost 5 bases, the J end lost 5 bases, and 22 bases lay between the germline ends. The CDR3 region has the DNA TGTGCCAGCAGTCCCGCCAAGGTGCAGGGAGCTAACGAGCAGTACTTC. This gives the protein CASSPAKVQGANEQYF.

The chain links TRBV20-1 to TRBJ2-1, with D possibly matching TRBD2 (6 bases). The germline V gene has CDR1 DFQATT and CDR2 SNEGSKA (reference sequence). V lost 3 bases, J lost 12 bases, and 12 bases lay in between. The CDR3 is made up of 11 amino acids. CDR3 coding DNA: TGCAGTGCTAGCGTCGGGAGAGGGCAGTTCTTC. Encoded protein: CSASVGRGQFF.

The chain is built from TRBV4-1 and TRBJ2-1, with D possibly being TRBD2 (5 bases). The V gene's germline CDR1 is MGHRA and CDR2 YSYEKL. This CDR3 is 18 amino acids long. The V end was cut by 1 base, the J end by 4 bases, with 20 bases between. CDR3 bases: TGCGCCAGCAGCCAAGGGGCTAAACGGGAAAAAGGATACAATGAGCAGTTCTTC. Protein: CASSQGAKREKGYNEQFF.

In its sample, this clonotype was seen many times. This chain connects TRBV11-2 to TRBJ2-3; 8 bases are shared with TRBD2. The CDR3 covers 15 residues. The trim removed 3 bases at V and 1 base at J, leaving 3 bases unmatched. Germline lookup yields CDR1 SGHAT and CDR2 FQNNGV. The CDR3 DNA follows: TGTGCCAGCAGCTTGGCAGCGGGAGGCACAGATACGCAGTATTTT. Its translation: CASSLAAGGTDTQYF.

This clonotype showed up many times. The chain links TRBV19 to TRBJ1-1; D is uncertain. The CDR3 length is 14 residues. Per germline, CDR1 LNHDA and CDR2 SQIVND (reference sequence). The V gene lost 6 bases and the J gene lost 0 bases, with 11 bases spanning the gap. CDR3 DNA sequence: TGTGCCAGTAGGGGCAGCCTCATGAACACTGAAGCTTTCTTT. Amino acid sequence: CASRGSLMNTEAFF.

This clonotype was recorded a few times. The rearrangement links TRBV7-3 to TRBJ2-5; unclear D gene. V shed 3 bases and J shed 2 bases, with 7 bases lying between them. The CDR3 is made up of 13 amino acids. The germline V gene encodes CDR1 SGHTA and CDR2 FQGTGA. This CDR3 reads CASSFFVQETQYF. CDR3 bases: TGTGCCAGCAGCTTTTTCGTTCAAGAGACCCAGTACTTC.

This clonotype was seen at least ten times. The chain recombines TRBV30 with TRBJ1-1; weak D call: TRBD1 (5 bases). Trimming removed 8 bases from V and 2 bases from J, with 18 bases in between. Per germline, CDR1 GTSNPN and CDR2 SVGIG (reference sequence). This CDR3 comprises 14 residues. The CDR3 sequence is CAGLLRGRNTEAFF. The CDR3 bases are TGTGCCGGCCTTCTACGGGGCCGTAACACTGAAGCTTTCTTT.

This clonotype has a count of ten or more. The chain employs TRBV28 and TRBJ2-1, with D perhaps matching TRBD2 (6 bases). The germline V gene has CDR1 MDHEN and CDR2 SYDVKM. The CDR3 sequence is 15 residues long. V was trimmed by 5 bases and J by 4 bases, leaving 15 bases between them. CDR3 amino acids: CASSPLGTGYNEQFF. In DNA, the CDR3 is TGTGCCAGCAGTCCTCTGGGGACTGGATACAATGAGCAGTTCTTC.